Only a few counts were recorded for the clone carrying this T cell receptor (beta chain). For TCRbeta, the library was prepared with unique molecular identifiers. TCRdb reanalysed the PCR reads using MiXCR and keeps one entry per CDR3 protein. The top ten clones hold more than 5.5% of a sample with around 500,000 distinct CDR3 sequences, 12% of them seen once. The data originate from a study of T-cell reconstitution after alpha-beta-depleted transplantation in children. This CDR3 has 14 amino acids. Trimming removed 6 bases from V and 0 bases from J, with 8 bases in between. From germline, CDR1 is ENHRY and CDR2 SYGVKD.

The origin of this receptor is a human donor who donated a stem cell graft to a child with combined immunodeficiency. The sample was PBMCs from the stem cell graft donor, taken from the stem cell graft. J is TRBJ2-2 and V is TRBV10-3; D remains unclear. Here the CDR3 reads CAISPAANTGELFF. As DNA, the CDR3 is TGTGCCATCAGCCCAGCTGCGAACACCGGGGAGCTGTTTTTT.